The 10 T cell receptor beta chains reported below all come from one sample, sequenced in a study of blood T cell repertoires in COVID-19. TCRdb keeps only in-frame clones here, not all; method: immunoSEQ multiplex PCR. The profile shows approximately 240,000 clones, more than 65% of them singletons. Sequenced material: peripheral blood. The receptors were sampled from a woman in her fifties or sixties with acute or convalescent COVID-19.

The V and J genes are TRBV6-4 and TRBJ2-7, with 7 nucleotides matching TRBD2. The CDR3 is 15 residues long. Germline V lookup: CDR1 MRHNA, CDR2 SNTAGT. After removal of 1 base from V and 7 bases from J, the junction contained 10 bases not matched to a gene. The chain's CDR3 is CASSDLASGVGEQYF. The CDR3 region has the DNA TGTGCCAGCAGTGACTTGGCCAGCGGGGTGGGTGAGCAGTACTTC.

The chain joins TRBV19 to TRBJ1-5, with D perhaps TRBD1 (5 bases). The CDR3 has 16 residues. V was trimmed by 3 bases and J by 2 bases, leaving 14 bases between them. CDR1 and CDR2 from the germline V gene are LNHDA and SQIVND (reference sequence). The CDR3 loop is CASSIQGTVGNQPQHF. In nucleotides, the CDR3 is TGTGCCAGTAGTATTCAGGGAACGGTCGGCAATCAGCCCCAGCATTTT. Complete variable domain (other parts from reference TRBV19 and TRBJ1-5): DGGITQSPKYLFRKEGQNVTLSCEQNLNHDAMYWYRQDPGQGLRLIYYSQIVNDFQKGDIAEGYSVSREKKESFPLTVTSAQKNPTAFYLCASSIQGTVGNQPQHFGDGTRLSIL.

The chain uses TRBV9 and TRBJ1-2, with 8 positions matching TRBD1. V shed 6 bases, J shed 1 base, and the junction held 5 bases outside the gene matches. Germline CDR1 is SGDLS and CDR2 is YYNGEE. The CDR3 covers 14 residues. CDR3 loop: CASTGQGGNYGYTF. The CDR3 DNA follows: TGTGCCAGCACCGGACAGGGTGGTAACTATGGCTACACCTTC.

This chain links TRBV6-5 with TRBJ2-2, with D possibly being TRBD1 (5 bases). CDR3 length: 14 amino acids. V lost 5 bases and J 3 bases, leaving 10 bases between the germline ends. Germline V gene data show CDR1 as MNHEY and CDR2 as SVGAGI. In nucleotides, the CDR3 is TGTGCCAGCAGTCTAATACAGGACACCGGGGAGCTGTTTTTT. Translating gives CASSLIQDTGELFF.

The chain is built from TRBV6-5 and TRBJ1-1; TRBD1 agrees at 8 bases. The CDR3 is 14 amino acids. CDR1 is MNHEY and CDR2 is SVGAGI in the germline V gene. The ends lost 2 bases at V and 4 bases at J; junction bases unmatched: 3. The DNA of the CDR3 is TGTGCCAGCAGTTACCAAGGACAGGGCACTGAAGCTTTCTTT. Its protein product is CASSYQGQGTEAFF.

The chain has TRBV12-5 and TRBJ2-1, with D unclear. In germline, CDR1 is LGHNT, CDR2 FRNRAP. Trimming took off 1 base at V and 8 bases at J, with 15 bases between the two ends. The length of the CDR3 is 15 residues. The CDR3 DNA is TGTGCTAGTGGTTTGGGTAGCTCCCTTTTTGATGAGCAGTTCTTC. It codes for CASGLGSSLFDEQFF.

V is TRBV2 and J is TRBJ1-2, with D possibly matching TRBD1 (6 bases). With 4 bases removed from V and 4 bases from J, the gap between germline ends came to 13 bases. CDR1 is SNHLY and CDR2 is FYNNEI in the germline V gene. This CDR3 is 14 amino acids long. In DNA form, the CDR3 reads TGTGCCAGCAGTGGAACAACAGGGCCCTATGGCTACACCTTC. The encoded protein is CASSGTTGPYGYTF.

The DNA for the CDR3 is TGTGCCAGCAGCCAAGATCTGGCTAGCGGGACGGGGGAGACCCAGTACTTC. It yields the protein CASSQDLASGTGETQYF. The J gene is TRBJ2-5, the V gene TRBV3-1 (or the pseudogene TRBV3-2), with 9 positions matching TRBD2. The length of the CDR3 is 17 residues. Trimming removed 0 bases from V and 5 bases from J; junction bases left unmatched: 10. Germline-derived CDR1 and CDR2 are LGHDT and YNNKEL (reference sequence).

This rearrangement joins TRBV5-1 to TRBJ2-3, with unresolved D. The CDR3 is 13 amino acids. Germline V gene lookup returns CDR1 SGHRS and CDR2 YFSETQ. The V end was cut by 0 bases, the J end by 5 bases, with 7 bases between. The CDR3 nucleotides are TGCGCCAGCAGCTTGGAGCCTGGAGATACGCAGTATTTT. Protein sequence: CASSLEPGDTQYF.

The rearrangement uses TRBV19 and TRBJ2-1; TRBD2 aligns across 12 bases. This CDR3 spans 16 amino acids. Germline V gene sequence: CDR1 LNHDA, CDR2 SQIVND (reference sequence). J was trimmed by 4 bases and V by 4 bases; bases with no gene match: 5. Here the CDR3 reads CASSNKGLAGYNEQFF. The CDR3 nucleotides read TGTGCCAGTAGTAACAAAGGACTAGCGGGGTACAATGAGCAGTTCTTC.